The 17 T cell receptor beta chains reported below all come from one sample, sequenced in a study of T cell repertoires in cytomegalovirus infection. The antigens of these receptors remain unknown. Using its own MiXCR run on the reads, TCRdb lists one record per CDR3 protein. This table holds about 900,000 distinct CDR3 sequences, around 32% found once. The sample here was cultured CD8+ T cells from PBMCs, taken from culture after CMV antigen stimulation. The source of these receptors is a human donor in good health (CMV status not recorded). Some clones in this sample may be carry-over from other donors' samples.

This clonotype has more than one count but fewer than ten. The CDR3 DNA reads TGTGCTAGTGCTCAGGGGGCTGGGGGTACGCAGTATTTT. Translation gives CASAQGAGGTQYF. The chain is built from TRBV12-5 and TRBJ2-3; 8 nucleotides line up with TRBD1. CDR1 and CDR2 (germline): LGHNT, FRNRAP. The CDR3 length is 13 residues. V was clipped by 7 bases and J by 8 bases; unmatched bases: 8.

As for this clonotype: Compared with germline, one end of the junction differs, possibly owing to a read error. The chain recombines TRBV15 with TRBJ2-5; D not resolved. Germline V gives CDR1 LNHNV, CDR2 YYDKDF (reference sequence). This CDR3 region has 14 residues. CDR3 in DNA: TGTGCCACCAGCGTCCGCTCAGTAAAAGAGACCCGGTACTTC. Amino acids: CATSVRSVKETRYF.

The chain recombines TRBV6-2 or TRBV6-3 with TRBJ2-3; D ambiguous. V lost 2 bases and J 2 bases, leaving 8 bases between the germline ends. CDR1 and CDR2 from the germline V gene are MNHEY and SVGEGT. CDR3 size: 14 residues. CDR3 coding DNA: TGTGCCAGCAGTTACGTAACGGCCACAGATACGCAGTATTTT. Translation gives CASSYVTATDTQYF.

The chain joins TRBV12-3 or TRBV12-4 to TRBJ2-2, with a possible D match to TRBD1 (6 bases). Deletions cut 3 bases from V and 9 bases from J, with 14 bases between. CDR3 size: 14 residues. CDR3 coding DNA: TGTGCCAGCAGTTTTGGACAGCAACTTAGGGAGCTGTTTTTT. This gives the protein CASSFGQQLRELFF.

V and J are TRBV20-1 and TRBJ2-7; TRBD2 agrees at 7 bases. The V gene end was trimmed by 2 bases and the J gene end by 1 base; junction bases not matched to a gene: 5. Germline V gene lookup returns CDR1 DFQATT and CDR2 SNEGSKA (reference sequence). CDR3 length: 14 amino acids. CDR3 sequence: CSARKERGSYEQYV. DNA of the CDR3: TGCAGTGCTAGAAAGGAGCGGGGTTCCTACGAGCAGTACGTC.

The CDR3 loop reads CSVQGQVYGAGELFF. The CDR3, as DNA: TGCAGCGTCCAAGGACAGGTCTATGGGGCCGGGGAGCTGTTTTTT. The chain combines TRBV29-1 with TRBJ2-2, with 7 positions matching TRBD1. CDR1 is SQVTM, CDR2 ANQGSEA, per germline. V shed 6 bases and J 6 bases; nucleotides not matched to a gene: 13. The CDR3 has 15 residues.

This clonotype appeared many times. This sequence joins TRBV7-2 and TRBJ2-5; TRBD1 is a possible D gene (6 bases). The ends were cut back, 2 bases at V and 2 bases at J, with 9 bases in the middle. Germline V gene lookup returns CDR1 SGHTA and CDR2 FQGNSA. The CDR3 consists of 14 residues. The CDR3 region is CASSLNRVQETQYF. The DNA of the CDR3 is TGTGCCAGCAGCTTAAACAGGGTACAAGAGACCCAGTACTTC.

The chain is built from TRBV5-4 and TRBJ2-4; 7 nucleotides agree with TRBD1. This CDR3 is built from 13 residues. The V and J ends lost 4 bases and 8 bases, in that order; junction bases with no gene match: 6. Germline V lookup: CDR1 SGHNT, CDR2 YYREEE (reference sequence). The CDR3 coding sequence is TGTGCCAGCAGCCGGTGGACAGGAGACATTCAGTACTTC. Its translation is CASSRWTGDIQYF. Full variable domain (rest looked up from reference TRBV5-4 and TRBJ2-4): ETGVTQSPTHLIKTRGQQVTLRCSSQSGHNTVSWYQQALGQGPQFIFQYYREEENGRGNFPPRFSGLQFPNYSSELNVNALELDDSALYLCASSRWTGDIQYFGAGTRLSVL.

The genes are TRBV5-1 and TRBJ1-1; D not certain. The CDR3 runs to 15 residues. V lost 1 base to trimming and J lost 8 bases, with 18 bases between them. The germline gives CDR1 SGHRS, CDR2 YFSETQ. The CDR3: CASSLSLLGSWEAFF. Here the CDR3 DNA reads TGCGCCAGCAGCTTGTCTCTTTTGGGAAGTTGGGAAGCTTTCTTT.

This clonotype has ten or more counts. V usage is TRBV7-6 and J usage is TRBJ1-4; D might be TRBD1 (5 bases). Germline-derived CDR1 and CDR2 are SGHVS and FNYEAQ. V lost 3 bases and J lost 2, with 13 bases in between. The CDR3 length is 16 residues. The CDR3 reads CASSFRGGATNEKLFF. The CDR3 DNA reads as TGTGCCAGCAGCTTTCGGGGAGGGGCGACTAATGAAAAACTGTTTTTT.

This clonotype occurred many times. The chain has TRBV6-2 or TRBV6-3 and TRBJ2-1; tentative D call: TRBD1 (5 bases). This CDR3 contains 15 residues. With 4 bases removed from V and 5 bases from J, the gap between germline ends came to 15 bases. Germline V gene sequence: CDR1 MNHEY, CDR2 SVGEGT. The CDR3 DNA reads TGTGCCAGCAGTTCAGCAGGGAAAGGGGACAATGAGCAGTTCTTC. This gives the protein CASSSAGKGDNEQFF.

This clonotype was observed a few times. This chain's CDR3 is CASSVSPYGYTF. The CDR3 region has the DNA TGTGCCAGCAGTGTATCACCCTATGGCTACACCTTC. The chain uses TRBV6-1 and TRBJ1-2; D unclear. V was shortened by 4 bases and J by 4 bases, with 7 bases between the two germline ends. This CDR3 is 12 amino acids long. The germline gives CDR1 MNHNS, CDR2 SASEGT.

The chain couples TRBV4-1 to TRBJ2-1; a possible D gene is TRBD2 (6 bases). Germline lookup yields CDR1 MGHRA and CDR2 YSYEKL. Trimming took 1 base from V and 8 from J, leaving 27 bases between them. The CDR3 is 19 residues long. The CDR3 region is CASSQVGIGDSGRSDEQFF. CDR3 sequence (DNA): TGCGCCAGCAGCCAAGTGGGTATCGGGGACTCCGGGCGGAGCGATGAGCAGTTCTTC.

The CDR3 coding sequence is TGTGCCAGCAGCTTTTTCCTGAACAGGTTCGGGGATAGCAATCAGCCCCAGCATTTT. Translating gives CASSFFLNRFGDSNQPQHF. This chain links TRBV7-2 with TRBJ1-5, with D possibly being TRBD1 (5 bases). With 3 bases removed from V and 0 bases from J, the gap between germline ends came to 21 bases. CDR1 and CDR2 (germline): SGHTA, FQGNSA. The CDR3 has 19 amino acids.

The table lists this clonotype with a few counts. The chain employs TRBV7-6 and TRBJ2-7; the D gene is possibly TRBD1 (6 bases). V was cut by 5 bases and J by 6 bases, with 20 bases left in between. This CDR3 has 15 residues. CDR1 and CDR2 from the germline V gene are SGHVS and FNYEAQ. CDR3 coding DNA: TGTGCCAGCAGCCCATTCGGGCAGGGACAAGGCGAGCAGTACTTC. Protein: CASSPFGQGQGEQYF.

Only a few counts were recorded for this clonotype. V is TRBV6-5 and J is TRBJ2-6; D is perhaps TRBD1 (5 bases). V lost 0 bases and J lost 4, with 13 bases in between. This CDR3 region has 17 residues. Germline V CDR1 and CDR2: MNHEY, SVGAGI. CDR3 DNA sequence: TGTGCCAGCAGTTACTCACAGGCTCTGTTAGGGGCCAACGTCCTGACTTTC. It translates to CASSYSQALLGANVLTF.

At least ten counts were recorded for this clonotype. The genes are TRBV7-8 and TRBJ1-2; the match to TRBD1 covers 8 bases. With V trimmed by 1 base and J by 0 bases, 1 base remained unmatched. From germline, CDR1 is SGHVS and CDR2 FQNEAQ. The CDR3 has 15 residues. The CDR3 is CASSLVRGPNYGYTF. DNA of the CDR3: TGTGCCAGCAGCTTAGTCAGGGGGCCTAACTATGGCTACACCTTC.